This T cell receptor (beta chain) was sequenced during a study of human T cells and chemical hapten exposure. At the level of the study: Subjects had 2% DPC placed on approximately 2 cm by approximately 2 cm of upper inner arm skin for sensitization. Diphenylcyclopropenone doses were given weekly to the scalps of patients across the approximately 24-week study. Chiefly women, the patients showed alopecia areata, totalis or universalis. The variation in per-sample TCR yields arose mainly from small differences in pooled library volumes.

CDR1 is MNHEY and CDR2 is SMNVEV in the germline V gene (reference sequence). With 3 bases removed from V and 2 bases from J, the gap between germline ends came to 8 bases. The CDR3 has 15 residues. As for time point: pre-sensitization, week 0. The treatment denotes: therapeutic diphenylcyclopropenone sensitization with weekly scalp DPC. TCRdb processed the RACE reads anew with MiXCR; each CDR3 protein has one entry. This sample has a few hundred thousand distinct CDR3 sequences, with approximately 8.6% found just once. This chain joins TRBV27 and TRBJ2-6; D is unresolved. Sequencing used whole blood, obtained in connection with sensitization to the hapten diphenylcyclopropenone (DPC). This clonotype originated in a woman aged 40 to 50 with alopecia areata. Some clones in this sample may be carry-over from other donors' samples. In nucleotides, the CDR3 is TGTGCCAGCAGTTTCCGGTTAACTGGGGCCAACGTCCTGACTTTC. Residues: CASSFRLTGANVLTF.